This T cell receptor beta chain was captured by sequencing in a study of blood T cell repertoires in COVID-19. Turning to the study itself: Sources were T cells, B-cell-depleted T cells, or PBMCs; the material itself was cDNA or gDNA.

Sequencing was performed with immunoSEQ multiplex PCR; in TCRdb, only in-frame clones are kept and a portion is missing. The sample lists about 240,000 clones, more than 85% occurring once. Germline CDR1 and CDR2: MNHEY and SVGAGI. The CDR3 is 14 amino acids. V was shortened by 0 bases and J by 10 bases, with 15 bases between the two germline ends. The TCR originated in a woman in her seventies with active or convalescent COVID-19. The gene calls are TRBV6-5 and TRBJ1-1; D ambiguous. Sequencing was performed on peripheral blood. The CDR3 region is CASSYSNPPLRAFF. CDR3 DNA sequence: TGTGCCAGCAGTTACTCGAATCCCCCCCTAAGAGCTTTCTTT.